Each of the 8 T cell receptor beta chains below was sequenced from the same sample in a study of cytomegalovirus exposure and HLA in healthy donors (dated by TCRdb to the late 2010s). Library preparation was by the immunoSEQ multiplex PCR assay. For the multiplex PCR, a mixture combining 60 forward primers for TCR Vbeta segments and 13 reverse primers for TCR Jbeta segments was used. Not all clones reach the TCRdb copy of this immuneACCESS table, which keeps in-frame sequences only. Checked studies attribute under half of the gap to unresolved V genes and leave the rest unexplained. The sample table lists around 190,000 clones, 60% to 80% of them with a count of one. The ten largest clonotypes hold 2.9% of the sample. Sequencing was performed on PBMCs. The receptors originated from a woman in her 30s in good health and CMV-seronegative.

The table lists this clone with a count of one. The CDR3 reads CGREGRSYEQYF. CDR3 bases: TGTGGCAGGGAGGGGAGATCCTACGAGCAGTACTTC. This rearrangement joins TRBV2 to TRBJ2-7; 7 nucleotides line up with TRBD2. The CDR3 loop spans 12 amino acids. The germline V gene encodes CDR1 SNHLY and CDR2 FYNNEI.

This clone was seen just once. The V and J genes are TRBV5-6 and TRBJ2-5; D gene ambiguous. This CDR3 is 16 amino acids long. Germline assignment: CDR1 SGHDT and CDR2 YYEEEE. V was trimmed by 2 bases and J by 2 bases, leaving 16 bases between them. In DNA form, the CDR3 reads TGTGCCAGCAGCTTCGTGGGCTACTCCTTACAAGAGACCCAGTACTTC. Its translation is CASSFVGYSLQETQYF.

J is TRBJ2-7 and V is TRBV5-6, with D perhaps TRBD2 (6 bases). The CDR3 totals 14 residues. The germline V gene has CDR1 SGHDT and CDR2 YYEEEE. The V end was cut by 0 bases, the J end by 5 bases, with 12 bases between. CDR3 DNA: TGTGCCAGCAGCTTGGCCGGGAGCAGAGACGAGCAGTACTTC. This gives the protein CASSLAGSRDEQYF. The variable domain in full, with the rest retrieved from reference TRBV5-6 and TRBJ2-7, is DAGVTQSPTHLIKTRGQQVTLRCSPKSGHDTVSWYQQALGQGPQFIFQYYEEEERQRGNFPDRFSGHQFPNYSSELNVNALLLGDSALYLCASSLAGSRDEQYFGPGTRLTVT.

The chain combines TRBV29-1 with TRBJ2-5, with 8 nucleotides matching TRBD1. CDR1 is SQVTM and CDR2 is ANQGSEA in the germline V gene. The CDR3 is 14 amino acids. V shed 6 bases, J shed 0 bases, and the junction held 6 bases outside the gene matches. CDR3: CSVELDRDQETQYF. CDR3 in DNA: TGCAGCGTAGAGCTGGACAGGGACCAAGAGACCCAGTACTTC.

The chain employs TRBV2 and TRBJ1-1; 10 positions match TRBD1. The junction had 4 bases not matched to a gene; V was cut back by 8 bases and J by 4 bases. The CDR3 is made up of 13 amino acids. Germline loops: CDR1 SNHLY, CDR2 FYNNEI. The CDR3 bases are TGTGCCAGCCGGGACAGGGGCCCCACTGAAGCTTTCTTT. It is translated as CASRDRGPTEAFF. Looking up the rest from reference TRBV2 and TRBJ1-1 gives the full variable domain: EPEVTQTPSHQVTQMGQEVILRCVPISNHLYFYWYRQILGQKVEFLVSFYNNEISEKSEIFDDQFSVERPDGSNFTLKIRSTKLEDSAMYFCASRDRGPTEAFFGQGTRLTVV.

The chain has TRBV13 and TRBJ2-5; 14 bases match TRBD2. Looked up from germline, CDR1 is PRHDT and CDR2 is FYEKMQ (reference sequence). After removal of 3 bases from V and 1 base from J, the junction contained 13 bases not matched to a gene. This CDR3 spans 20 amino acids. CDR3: CASSFSPGTSGSGPQETQYF. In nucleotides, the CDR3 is TGTGCCAGCAGCTTCTCCCCTGGGACTAGCGGGAGTGGACCCCAAGAGACCCAGTACTTC. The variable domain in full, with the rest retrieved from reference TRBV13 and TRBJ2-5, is AAGVIQSPRHLIKEKRETATLKCYPIPRHDTVYWYQQGPGQDPQFLISFYEKMQSDKGSIPDRFSAQQFSDYHSELNMSSLELGDSALYFCASSFSPGTSGSGPQETQYFGPGTRLLVL.

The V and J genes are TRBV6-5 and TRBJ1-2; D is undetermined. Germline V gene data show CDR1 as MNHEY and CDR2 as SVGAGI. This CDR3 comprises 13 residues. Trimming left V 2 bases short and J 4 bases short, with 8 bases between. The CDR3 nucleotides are TGTGCCAGCAGTTACGGGCAGGCCTATGGCTACACCTTC. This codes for CASSYGQAYGYTF.

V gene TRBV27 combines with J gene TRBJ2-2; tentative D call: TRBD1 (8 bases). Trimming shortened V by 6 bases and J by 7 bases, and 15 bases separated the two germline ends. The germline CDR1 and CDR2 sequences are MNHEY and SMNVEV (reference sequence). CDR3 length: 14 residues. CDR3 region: CASRAGQDHGELFF. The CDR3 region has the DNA TGTGCCAGCAGAGCGGGACAGGACCACGGGGAGCTGTTTTTT.